This T cell receptor beta chain was observed in a study of T-cell memory formation after mild COVID-19 (TCRdb year 2021). Context from the whole study: TCR sequence clusters from the two donors were largely donor specific. In two donors, T-cell clones that expanded and contracted after mild COVID-19 were followed by sequencing TCRalpha and TCRbeta repertoires longitudinally. The cohort comprised two young, previously healthy adult volunteers, one female and one male.

What the research found in general, with its limitations: Contracting CD4+ clones turned up mainly in the CM and EM memory subsets, whereas EMRA was where CD8+ clones were enriched. The second-wave clones that peaked on day 37 were not confirmed to be SARS-CoV-2 specific. The detection of some responding clones in pre-infection memory suggests that pre-existing cross-reactive memory T cells joined the SARS-CoV-2 response. Balanced CD4/CD8 phenotypes were observed for clones contracting from day 15 to 85, whereas a bias towards CD4+ was observed for a second wave of clones expanding from day 15 to 37. The study included only a couple of mild cases, and larger cohorts that include severe cases with pre-infection samples were judged to be necessary.

Remarks on this clonotype: It lacks a known antigen. Within one base of it there is no much larger clone, and no base qualities were kept.

The CDR3 goes from the cysteine to the phenylalanine over 15 residues. The sequence is cut down to CDR3 DNA, 45 bases in frame from base 1. V is shortened by 3 bases, J by 1 base, and the region joining them spans 12 bases. In the germline V gene, CDR1 corresponds to ENHRY and CDR2 to SYGVKD. Ficoll-Paque density gradient centrifugation was used to isolate PBMCs. TCRdb shows the sequencer as Illumina NovaSeq 6000. TCRalpha and TCRbeta cDNA libraries were constructed by 5'RACE with constant-segment primers, with sample barcodes and unique molecular identifiers being introduced. Trizol reagent was used to extract RNA from every sample. Library amplification was performed in two PCR steps, and a second sample barcode and Illumina TruSeq adapters were introduced in the second step. The libraries were sequenced on an Illumina NovaSeq using 2 x 150 bp paired-end reads. The authors' pipeline ran thus. Demultiplexing of reads and collapsing into UMI-guided consensus sequences were performed with migec v1.2.7. With mixcr v2.1.11, UMI consensuses were aligned to TRA and TRB V and J templates and assembled into clonotypes. Expanded or contracted clonotypes were those called significant by both edgeR and NoisET, with noise models trained on biological replicates. For edgeR calls, a false discovery rate-adjusted p below 0.01 and a log2 fold-change threshold of 1 were applied. As an exploratory analysis of dynamics, PCA with hierarchical clustering was applied to max-normalized trajectories of the 1000 most abundant clonotypes. Separately sequenced CD4+ and CD8+ repertoires were used to assign the CD4 or CD8 phenotype of responding clones. In TCRdb, the public reads were trimmed at Q25 with fastp and aligned with MiXCR, with productive beta chains retained. Entries are consolidated by CDR3 protein sequence, retaining the most common genes and DNA. These V and J calls are TCRdb output, not the study's own analysis. A total of hundreds of thousands of distinct CDR3 sequences appear in this sample, about 20% of them only once. The ten largest account for around 9.2% of the sample.

The clonotype originates from an adult woman who had mild COVID-19 (a few samples of this study predate the infection). The sample titles of this study are shuffled in the database, so cell type and time point are left out; the donor was told from shared clones. Sequencing was carried out using PBMCs or a T cell subset sorted from them (not recorded which). Recombination linked TRBV10-3 to TRBJ1-1; the best D guess is TRBD1, with 5 bases matching. The sequence in DNA is TGTGCCATCAGTGATTTGAGGGGCGCGAACACTGAAGCTTTCTTT. Its translation is CAISDLRGANTEAFF.